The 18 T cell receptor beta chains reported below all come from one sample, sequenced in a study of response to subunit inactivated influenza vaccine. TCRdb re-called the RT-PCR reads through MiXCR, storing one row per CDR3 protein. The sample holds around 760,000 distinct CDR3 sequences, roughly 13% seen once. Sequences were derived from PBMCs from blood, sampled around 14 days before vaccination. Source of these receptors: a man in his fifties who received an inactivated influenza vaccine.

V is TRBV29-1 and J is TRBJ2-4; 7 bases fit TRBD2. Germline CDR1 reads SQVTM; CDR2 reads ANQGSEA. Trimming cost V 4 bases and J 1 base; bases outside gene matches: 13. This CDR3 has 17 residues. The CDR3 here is CSVVLAELPGAKNIQYF. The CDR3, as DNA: TGCAGCGTTGTGCTAGCGGAACTCCCAGGGGCCAAAAACATTCAGTACTTC.

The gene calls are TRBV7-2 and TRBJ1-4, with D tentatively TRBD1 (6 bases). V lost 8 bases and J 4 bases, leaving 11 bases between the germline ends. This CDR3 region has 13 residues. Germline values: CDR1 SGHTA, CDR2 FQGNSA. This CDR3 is CASSGGLNEKLFF. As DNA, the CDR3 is TGTGCCAGCTCCGGGGGCCTTAATGAAAAACTGTTTTTT.

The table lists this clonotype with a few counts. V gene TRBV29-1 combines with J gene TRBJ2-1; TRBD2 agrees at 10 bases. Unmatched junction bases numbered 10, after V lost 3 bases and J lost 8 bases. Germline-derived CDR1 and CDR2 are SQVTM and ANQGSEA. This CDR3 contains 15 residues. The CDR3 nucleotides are TGCAGCGTTGATGTAGGGACTAGCGCCAGGGATGAGCAGTTCTTC. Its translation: CSVDVGTSARDEQFF.

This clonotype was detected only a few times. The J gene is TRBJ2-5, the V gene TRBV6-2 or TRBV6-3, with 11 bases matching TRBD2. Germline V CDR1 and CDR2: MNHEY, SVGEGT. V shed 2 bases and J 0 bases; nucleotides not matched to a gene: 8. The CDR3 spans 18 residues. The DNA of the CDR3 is TGTGCCAGCAGTTACCCGCATCTAGCGGGAGGTGACCAAGAGACCCAGTACTTC. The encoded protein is CASSYPHLAGGDQETQYF.

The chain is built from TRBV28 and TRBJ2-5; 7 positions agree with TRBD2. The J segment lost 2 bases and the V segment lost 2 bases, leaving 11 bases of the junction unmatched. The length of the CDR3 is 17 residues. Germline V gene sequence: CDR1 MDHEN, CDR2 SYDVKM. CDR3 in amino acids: CASSLGYKAGPQETQYF. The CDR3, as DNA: TGTGCCAGCAGTTTAGGATATAAAGCGGGGCCGCAAGAGACCCAGTACTTC.

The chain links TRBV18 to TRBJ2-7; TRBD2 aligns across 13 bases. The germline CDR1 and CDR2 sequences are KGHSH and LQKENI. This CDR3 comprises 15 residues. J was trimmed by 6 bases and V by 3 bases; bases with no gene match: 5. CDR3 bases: TGTGCCAGCTCACCGGGACTAGCGGGACGCACCGAGCAGTACTTC. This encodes CASSPGLAGRTEQYF.

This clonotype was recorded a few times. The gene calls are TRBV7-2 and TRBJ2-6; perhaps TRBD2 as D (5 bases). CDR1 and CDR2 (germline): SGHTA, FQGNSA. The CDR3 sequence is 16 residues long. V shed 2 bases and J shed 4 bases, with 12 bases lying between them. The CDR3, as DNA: TGTGCCAGCAGCTTACTAGCCGGGATCGGGGCCAACGTCCTGACTTTC. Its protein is CASSLLAGIGANVLTF.

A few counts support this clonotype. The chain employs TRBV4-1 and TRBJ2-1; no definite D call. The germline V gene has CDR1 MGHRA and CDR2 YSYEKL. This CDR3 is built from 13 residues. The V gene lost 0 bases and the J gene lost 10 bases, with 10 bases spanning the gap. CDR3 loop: CASSQDRFWEQFF. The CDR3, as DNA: TGCGCCAGCAGCCAAGACCGGTTTTGGGAGCAGTTCTTC.

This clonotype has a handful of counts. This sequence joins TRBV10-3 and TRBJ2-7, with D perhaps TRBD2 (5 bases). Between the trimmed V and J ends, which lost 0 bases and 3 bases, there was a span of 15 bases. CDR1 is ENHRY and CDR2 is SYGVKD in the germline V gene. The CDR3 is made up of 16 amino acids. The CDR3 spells CAISESMGADHYEQYF. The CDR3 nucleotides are TGTGCCATCAGTGAGTCGATGGGAGCAGATCACTACGAGCAGTACTTC.

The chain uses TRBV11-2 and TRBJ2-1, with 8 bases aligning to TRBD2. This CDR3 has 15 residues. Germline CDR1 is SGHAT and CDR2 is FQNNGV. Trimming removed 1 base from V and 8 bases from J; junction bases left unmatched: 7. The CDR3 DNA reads TGTGCCAGCAGCTTAGCCGGGACTAGTAATCATGAGCAGTTCTTC. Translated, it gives CASSLAGTSNHEQFF.

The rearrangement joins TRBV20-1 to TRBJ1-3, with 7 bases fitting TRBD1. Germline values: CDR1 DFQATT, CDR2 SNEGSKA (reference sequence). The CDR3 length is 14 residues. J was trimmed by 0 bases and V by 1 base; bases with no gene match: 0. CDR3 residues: CSARGQGSGNTIYF. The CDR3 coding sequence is TGCAGTGCTAGAGGACAGGGCTCTGGAAACACCATATATTTT.

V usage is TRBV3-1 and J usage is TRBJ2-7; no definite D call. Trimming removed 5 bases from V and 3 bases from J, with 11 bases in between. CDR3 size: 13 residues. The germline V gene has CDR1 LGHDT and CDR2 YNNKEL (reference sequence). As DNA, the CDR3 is TGTGCCAGCAGCAGAACCTTACTCTACGAGCAGTACTTC. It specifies CASSRTLLYEQYF.

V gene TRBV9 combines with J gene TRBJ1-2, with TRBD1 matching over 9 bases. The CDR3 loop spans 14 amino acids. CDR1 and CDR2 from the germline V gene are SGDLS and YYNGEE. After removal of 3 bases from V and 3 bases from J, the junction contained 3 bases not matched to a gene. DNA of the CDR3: TGTGCCAGCAGCGGTGACAGGGGGGACTATGGCTACACCTTC. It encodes CASSGDRGDYGYTF.

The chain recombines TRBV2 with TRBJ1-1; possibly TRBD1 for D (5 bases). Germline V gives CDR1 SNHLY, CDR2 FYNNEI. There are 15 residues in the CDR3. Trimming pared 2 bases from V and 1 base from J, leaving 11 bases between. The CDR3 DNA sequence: TGTGCCAGCAGTGAATCCCCTGGGGGGAACACTGAAGCTTTCTTT. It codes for CASSESPGGNTEAFF.

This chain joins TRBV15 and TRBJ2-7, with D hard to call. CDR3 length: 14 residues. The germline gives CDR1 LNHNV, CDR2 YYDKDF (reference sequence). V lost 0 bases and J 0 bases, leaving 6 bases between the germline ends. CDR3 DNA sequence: TGTGCCACCAGCAGAGAGAGGAGCTCCTACGAGCAGTACTTC. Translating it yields CATSRERSSYEQYF. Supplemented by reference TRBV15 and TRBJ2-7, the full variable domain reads DAMVIQNPRYQVTQFGKPVTLSCSQTLNHNVMYWYQQKSSQAPKLLFHYYDKDFNNEADTPDNFQSRRPNTSFCFLDIRSPGLGDTAMYLCATSRERSSYEQYFGPGTRLTVT.

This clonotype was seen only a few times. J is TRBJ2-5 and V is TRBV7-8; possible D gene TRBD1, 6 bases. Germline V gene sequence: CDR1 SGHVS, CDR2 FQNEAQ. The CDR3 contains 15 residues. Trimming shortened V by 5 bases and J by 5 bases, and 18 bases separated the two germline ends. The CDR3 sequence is CASSIPGRGVETQYF. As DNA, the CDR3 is TGTGCCAGCAGCATCCCTGGCAGGGGTGTGGAGACCCAGTACTTC.

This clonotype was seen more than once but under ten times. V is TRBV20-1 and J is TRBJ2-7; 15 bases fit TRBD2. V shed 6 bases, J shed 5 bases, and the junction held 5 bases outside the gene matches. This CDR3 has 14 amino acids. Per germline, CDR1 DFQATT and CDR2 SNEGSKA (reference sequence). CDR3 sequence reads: CSAGTSGRSDEQYF. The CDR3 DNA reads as TGCAGTGCAGGGACTAGCGGGAGGTCTGACGAGCAGTACTTC.

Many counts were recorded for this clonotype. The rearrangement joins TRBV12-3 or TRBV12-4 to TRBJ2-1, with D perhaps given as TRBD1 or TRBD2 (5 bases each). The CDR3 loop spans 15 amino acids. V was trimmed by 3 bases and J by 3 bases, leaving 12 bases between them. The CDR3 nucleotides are TGTGCCAGCAGTTTCCGAGGGGCTAGCTACAATGAGCAGTTCTTC. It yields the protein CASSFRGASYNEQFF.